One sample yielded the 25 T cell receptor beta chains listed below, sequenced in a study of blood T cell repertoires in COVID-19. Repertoires were generated with immunoSEQ multiplex PCR, while TCRdb's copy carries only in-frame clones and drops some. The profile shows 200,000 to 250,000 clones, about 94% of them singletons. Sequencing used peripheral blood. Receptors originate from a man in his fifties or sixties with COVID-19, enrolled during active disease.

The rearrangement uses TRBV10-2 and TRBJ2-2; 8 bases are a match to TRBD1. J lost 4 bases, V lost 6 bases, and 7 bases had no gene match. The CDR3 loop spans 15 amino acids. The V gene's germline CDR1 is WSHSY and CDR2 SAAADI. CDR3 sequence reads: CASRQRQGSTGELFF. CDR3 nucleotide sequence: TGCGCCAGCAGACAACGACAGGGGAGCACCGGGGAGCTGTTTTTT.

This clone was counted a few times. This chain uses TRBV6-4 with TRBJ1-5; 7 nucleotides agree with TRBD1. CDR3 length: 17 amino acids. The ends lost 2 bases at V and 0 bases at J; junction bases unmatched: 7. Germline V gives CDR1 MRHNA, CDR2 SNTAGT. CDR3 loop: CASSDARTGNSNQPQHF. The CDR3 DNA reads as TGTGCCAGCAGTGACGCCCGGACAGGAAATAGCAATCAGCCCCAGCATTTT.

The chain carries TRBV2 and TRBJ2-2; D is unresolved. V lost 6 bases to trimming and J lost 6 bases, with 17 bases between them. CDR1 and CDR2 (germline): SNHLY, FYNNEI. The CDR3 has 15 amino acids. CDR3 sequence reads: CASRPRAVQAGELFF. CDR3 sequence (DNA): TGTGCCAGCAGACCGAGAGCAGTTCAGGCCGGGGAGCTGTTTTTT. Together with reference TRBV2 and TRBJ2-2, the CDR3 gives the full variable domain: EPEVTQTPSHQVTQMGQEVILRCVPISNHLYFYWYRQILGQKVEFLVSFYNNEISEKSEIFDDQFSVERPDGSNFTLKIRSTKLEDSAMYFCASRPRAVQAGELFFGEGSRLTVL.

The V call is TRBV5-1, the J call TRBJ1-2, with 7 bases identical to TRBD1. From germline, CDR1 is SGHRS and CDR2 YFSETQ. J was trimmed by 1 base and V by 5 bases; bases with no gene match: 5. The CDR3 is made up of 14 amino acids. The CDR3 region has the DNA TGCGCCAGCAGAAGAAGGGACAGTAACTATGGCTACACCTTC. Protein sequence: CASRRRDSNYGYTF. The variable domain in full, with the rest retrieved from reference TRBV5-1 and TRBJ1-2, is KAGVTQTPRYLIKTRGQQVTLSCSPISGHRSVSWYQQTPGQGLQFLFEYFSETQRNKGNFPGRFSGRQFSNSRSEMNVSTLELGDSALYLCASRRRDSNYGYTFGSGTRLTVV.

The V call is TRBV6-1, the J call TRBJ1-2; TRBD1 agrees at 7 bases. Germline V gene lookup returns CDR1 MNHNS and CDR2 SASEGT. The CDR3 runs to 15 residues. With 1 base clipped from V and 2 bases from J, the junction kept 4 bases outside the gene matches. This chain's CDR3 is CASSEGTGANYGYTF. The CDR3 region has the DNA TGTGCCAGCAGTGAAGGAACAGGGGCAAACTATGGCTACACCTTC.

The genes are TRBV28 and TRBJ1-2, with 7 bases aligning to TRBD1. This CDR3 is built from 14 residues. Germline-derived CDR1 and CDR2 are MDHEN and SYDVKM. J lost 3 bases, V lost 4 bases, and 5 bases had no gene match. The CDR3 loop reads CASSSDREYYGYTF. CDR3 DNA: TGTGCCAGCAGTTCAGACAGGGAATACTATGGCTACACCTTC.

The chain joins TRBV7-8 to TRBJ1-1; no clear D gene. This CDR3 has 14 residues. Per germline, CDR1 SGHVS and CDR2 FQNEAQ. Trimming took 7 bases from V and 1 from J, leaving 13 bases between them. The CDR3 spells CASTSPGSNTEAFF. The CDR3 DNA is TGTGCCAGCACCTCGCCGGGGTCGAACACTGAAGCTTTCTTT. The full variable domain, completed using reference TRBV7-8 and TRBJ1-1, is GAGVSQSPRYKVAKRGQDVALRCDPISGHVSLFWYQQALGQGPEFLTYFQNEAQLDKSGLPSDRFFAERPEGSVSTLKIQRTQQEDSAVYLCASTSPGSNTEAFFGQGTRLTVV.

This clone appeared once. The CDR3 region is CASSVDGYGYTF. In DNA, the CDR3 is TGTGCCAGCAGCGTAGACGGGTACGGCTACACCTTC. The chain is built from TRBV9 and TRBJ1-2, with D unclear. Deletions cut 0 bases from V and 8 bases from J, with 8 bases between. Germline V lookup: CDR1 SGDLS, CDR2 YYNGEE. This CDR3 is built from 12 residues.

This chain connects TRBV5-1 to TRBJ1-5, with D possibly TRBD1 on 5 matching bases. This CDR3 region has 16 residues. The germline V and J ends were trimmed by 4 bases and 3 bases, with 17 bases remaining between them. Germline CDR1 SGHRS, CDR2 YFSETQ. The CDR3 loop is CASSPLPTVTNQPQHF. Here the CDR3 DNA reads TGCGCCAGCAGCCCCCTGCCGACAGTTACCAATCAGCCCCAGCATTTT.

With respect to this clone: Other DNA sequences in the same sample also yield this CDR3. The chain has TRBV12-3 or TRBV12-4 and TRBJ2-7; 10 bases match TRBD1. The CDR3 runs 13 residues. V lost 5 bases and J lost 4; bases outside the gene matches: 2. CDR3 sequence: CASSPGQGYEQYF. CDR3 DNA: TGTGCCAGCAGTCCGGGACAGGGGTACGAGCAGTACTTC.

The chain joins TRBV7-2 to TRBJ1-2; a weak D match, TRBD1 (6 bases). The CDR3 has 14 amino acids. In germline, CDR1 is SGHTA, CDR2 FQGNSA. V shed 4 bases and J shed 2 bases, with 11 bases lying between them. The CDR3 nucleotides are TGTGCCAGCAGCTCCTACAGGGAAAACTATGGCTACACCTTC. Its protein is CASSSYRENYGYTF.

The V call is TRBV21-1, the J call TRBJ2-7; the table calls TRBD2, which could not be checked here. TRBV21-1 is a pseudogene. The CDR3 sequence is 15 residues long. The chain's CDR3 is CASSKREPSHYEQYF. CDR3 DNA: TGTGCCAGCAGCAAAAGGGAGCCATCCCACTACGAGCAGTACTTC.

The genes are TRBV5-5 and TRBJ1-5; a possible D gene is TRBD1 (5 bases). This CDR3 is 17 amino acids long. CDR1 is SGHKS, CDR2 YYEKEE, per germline (reference sequence). Trimming cost V 1 base and J 0 bases, with 14 bases left between them. CDR3 coding DNA: TGTGCCAGCAGCTTGATCGGGGGATCCTATAGCAATCAGCCCCAGCATTTT. Protein: CASSLIGGSYSNQPQHF.

The chain couples TRBV19 to TRBJ1-3; D unclear. V was shortened by 6 bases and J by 0 bases, with 9 bases between the two germline ends. The CDR3 runs 14 residues. Germline V CDR1 and CDR2: LNHDA, SQIVND (reference sequence). The CDR3 bases are TGTGCCAGTAGAAATCAGGTCTCTGGAAACACCATATATTTT. This codes for CASRNQVSGNTIYF. Supplemented by reference TRBV19 and TRBJ1-3, the full variable domain reads DGGITQSPKYLFRKEGQNVTLSCEQNLNHDAMYWYRQDPGQGLRLIYYSQIVNDFQKGDIAEGYSVSREKKESFPLTVTSAQKNPTAFYLCASRNQVSGNTIYFGEGSWLTVV.

The V and J genes are TRBV7-3 and TRBJ1-1; no clear D gene. V was cut by 1 base and J by 1 base, with 4 bases left in between. The CDR3 extends over 13 amino acids. Per germline, CDR1 SGHTA and CDR2 FQGTGA. The CDR3 region is CASSLSGNTEAFF. The CDR3 DNA follows: TGTGCCAGCAGCTTAAGCGGGAACACTGAAGCTTTCTTT.

The CDR3 spells CAIRPGQGGEFGYTF. The DNA of the CDR3 is TGTGCCATCAGACCCGGACAGGGGGGGGAGTTTGGCTACACCTTC. The chain recombines TRBV10-3 with TRBJ1-2, with 10 bases fitting TRBD1. Germline loops: CDR1 ENHRY, CDR2 SYGVKD. CDR3 length equals 15 residues. Trimming took 6 bases from V and 7 from J; bases not matched to a gene: 11.

This chain joins TRBV5-6 and TRBJ2-1, with 11 nucleotides matching TRBD2. V dropped 1 base and J dropped 0; count of bases not matched to a gene: 9. Germline V gene data show CDR1 as SGHDT and CDR2 as YYEEEE. CDR3 length: 19 residues. CDR3 loop: CASSLTPGLAETSYNEQFF. The CDR3 bases are TGTGCCAGCAGCTTGACTCCGGGACTAGCGGAGACCTCCTACAATGAGCAGTTCTTC.

The genes are TRBV10-3 and TRBJ2-1; TRBD2 aligns across 11 bases. The V gene's germline CDR1 is ENHRY and CDR2 SYGVKD. The junction had 9 bases not matched to a gene; V was cut back by 10 bases and J by 4 bases. The CDR3 is 15 residues long. The CDR3 DNA reads as TGTGCCACCTCCCAGACTAGCGGGACTTACAATGAGCAGTTCTTC. Its protein product is CATSQTSGTYNEQFF.

V usage is TRBV5-1 and J usage is TRBJ1-4; D remains unclear. The CDR3 has 14 amino acids. Germline V gene data show CDR1 as SGHRS and CDR2 as YFSETQ. Trimming cost V 0 bases and J 6 bases, with 9 bases left between them. The CDR3 loop is CASSLGPQDEKLFF. CDR3 coding DNA: TGCGCCAGCAGCTTGGGCCCGCAGGATGAAAAACTGTTTTTT.

This clone was seen a single time. The chain couples TRBV7-9 to TRBJ2-1, with TRBD2 identical over 8 bases. The CDR3 loop spans 16 amino acids. V lost 5 bases and J lost 8; bases outside the gene matches: 14. Germline V lookup: CDR1 SEHNR, CDR2 FQNEAQ (reference sequence). The CDR3 protein is CASSPRKGLVMDEQFF. CDR3 sequence (DNA): TGTGCCAGCAGCCCTCGAAAGGGACTAGTGATGGATGAGCAGTTCTTC. The variable domain in full, with the rest retrieved from reference TRBV7-9 and TRBJ2-1, is DTGVSQNPRHKITKRGQNVTFRCDPISEHNRLYWYRQTLGQGPEFLTYFQNEAQLEKSRLLSDRFSAERPKGSFSTLEIQRTEQGDSAMYLCASSPRKGLVMDEQFFGPGTRLTVL.

The V gene is TRBV7-8, the J gene TRBJ1-6, with TRBD1 matching over 10 bases. V gave up 5 bases and J gave up 7 bases; unmatched junction bases: 5. CDR3 length: 15 residues. CDR1 is SGHVS, CDR2 FQNEAQ, per germline. The DNA for the CDR3 is TGTGCCAGCAGCCCGGGGACAGGGGTAAATTCACCCCTCCACTTT. It codes for CASSPGTGVNSPLHF.

CDR3 residues: CASSTRGAGGQPQHF. DNA of the CDR3: TGTGCCAGCAGTACCAGGGGCGCGGGAGGTCAGCCCCAGCATTTT. The J gene is TRBJ1-5, the V gene TRBV6-6, with D perhaps TRBD1 (6 bases). CDR1 is MNHNY, CDR2 SVGAGI, per germline (reference sequence). Trimming removed 5 bases from V and 6 bases from J, with 17 bases in between. The CDR3 is 15 residues long.

The chain has TRBV6-6 and TRBJ1-5, with 11 positions matching TRBD1. There are 16 residues in the CDR3. With 5 bases clipped from V and 4 bases from J, the junction kept 7 bases outside the gene matches. In germline, CDR1 is MNHNY, CDR2 SVGAGI (reference sequence). The DNA for the CDR3 is TGTGCCAGCAGTGGGGCCGGGACAGGGGGTAATCAGCCCCAGCATTTT. Translating gives CASSGAGTGGNQPQHF.

V gene TRBV7-3 combines with J gene TRBJ2-2; 10 bases fit TRBD2. Germline V gene data show CDR1 as SGHTA and CDR2 as FQGTGA. The CDR3 has 16 amino acids. The V gene end was trimmed by 6 bases and the J gene end by 4 bases; junction bases not matched to a gene: 8. The CDR3 region has the DNA TGTGCCAGCAGTCTAACCAGCGGGAGGGGCACCGGGGAGCTGTTTTTT. Amino acid sequence: CASSLTSGRGTGELFF.

The DNA for the CDR3 is TGTGCCAGCAGCCCACGTCCCGGGACAGGATTGGAAGACAAAAACATTCAGTACTTC. Translation: CASSPRPGTGLEDKNIQYF. This sequence joins TRBV7-3 and TRBJ2-4; 8 positions match TRBD1. CDR3 length equals 19 residues. V lost 5 bases and J lost 3; bases outside the gene matches: 18. Germline values: CDR1 SGHTA, CDR2 FQGTGA. Full variable domain (outside the CDR3, taken from reference TRBV7-3 and TRBJ2-4): GAGVSQTPSNKVTEKGKYVELRCDPISGHTALYWYRQSLGQGPEFLIYFQGTGAADDSGLPNDRFFAVRPEGSVSTLKIQRTERGDSAVYLCASSPRPGTGLEDKNIQYFGAGTRLSVL.